This TCR beta chain was recorded in a study of T cells after yellow fever vaccination. Template-switching 5'RACE yielded the TCR cDNA; a universal primer site and UMIs were added in the process. Using its own MiXCR run on the 5' RACE reads, TCRdb lists one record per CDR3 protein. This table holds some 300,000 distinct CDR3 sequences, approximately 10% found once. At least ten counts were recorded for this clonotype. Germline V gives CDR1 SGHRS, CDR2 YFSETQ. V lost 2 bases, J lost 6 bases, and 0 bases stayed unmatched. This CDR3 is built from 14 residues. The clonotype was recovered from a young man who received the YFV17D yellow fever vaccine. Sequenced material: CD4+ T cells sorted from PBMCs, taken 5 days after the yellow fever booster vaccination. The chain joins TRBV5-1 to TRBJ1-6; TRBD1 aligns across 9 bases. CDR3 DNA sequence: TGCGCCAGCAGCTTACAGGGGGCTAATTCACCCCTCCACTTT. Protein: CASSLQGANSPLHF.